This T cell receptor beta chain originates from a study of cytomegalovirus exposure and HLA in healthy donors. A remark on this clone: Its specificity is not known.

Study conclusions and caveats: It was reported that TCR beta sequences correctly inferred the HLA-A and HLA-B alleles for most subjects.

It was with 60 Vbeta and 13 Jbeta primers that the PCR ran. Some clones are missing from TCRdb's copy, which holds only in-frame ones; the method was immunoSEQ multiplex PCR. The repertoire includes roughly 190,000 clones, roughly 80% of them detected once, and around 3% sits in the top ten. Germline CDR1 is LNHDA and CDR2 is SQIVND (reference sequence). The CDR3 contains 13 residues. V lost 8 bases and J 3 bases, leaving 13 bases between the germline ends. The sequencing input was PBMCs. This receptor was taken from a female donor in good health and CMV-seronegative. The gene calls are TRBV19 and TRBJ1-1; D might be TRBD1 (6 bases). CDR3 DNA sequence: TGTGCCAGTCAGACAGGAAAGGACACTGAAGCTTTCTTT. The encoded protein is CASQTGKDTEAFF. The full variable domain, rest sourced from reference TRBV19 and TRBJ1-1, is DGGITQSPKYLFRKEGQNVTLSCEQNLNHDAMYWYRQDPGQGLRLIYYSQIVNDFQKGDIAEGYSVSREKKESFPLTVTSAQKNPTAFYLCASQTGKDTEAFFGQGTRLTVV.